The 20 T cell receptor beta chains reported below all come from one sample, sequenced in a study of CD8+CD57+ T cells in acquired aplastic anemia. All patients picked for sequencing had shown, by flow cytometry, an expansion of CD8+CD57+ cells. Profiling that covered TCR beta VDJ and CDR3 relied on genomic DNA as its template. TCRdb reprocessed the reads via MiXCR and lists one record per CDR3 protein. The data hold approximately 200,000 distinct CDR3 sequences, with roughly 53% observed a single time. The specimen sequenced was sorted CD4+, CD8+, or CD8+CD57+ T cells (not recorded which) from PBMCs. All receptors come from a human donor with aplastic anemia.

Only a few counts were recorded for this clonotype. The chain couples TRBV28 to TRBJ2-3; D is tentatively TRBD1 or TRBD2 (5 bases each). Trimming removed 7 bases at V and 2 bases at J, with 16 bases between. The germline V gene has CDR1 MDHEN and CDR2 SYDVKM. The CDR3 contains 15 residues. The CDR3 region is CASNSLGRATDTQYF. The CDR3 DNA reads TGTGCCAGCAATTCGTTGGGACGAGCCACAGATACGCAGTATTTT. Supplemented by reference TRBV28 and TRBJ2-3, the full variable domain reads DVKVTQSSRYLVKRTGEKVFLECVQDMDHENMFWYRQDPGLGLRLIYFSYDVKMKEKGDIPEGYSVSREKKERFSLILESASTNQTSMYLCASNSLGRATDTQYFGPGTRLTVL.

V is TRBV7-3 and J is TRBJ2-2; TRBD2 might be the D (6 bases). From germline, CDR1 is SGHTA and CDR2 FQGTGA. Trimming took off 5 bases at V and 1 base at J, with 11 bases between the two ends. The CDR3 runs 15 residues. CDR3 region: CASSRTGENTGELFF. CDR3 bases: TGTGCCAGCAGCCGTACGGGGGAGAACACCGGGGAGCTGTTTTTT.

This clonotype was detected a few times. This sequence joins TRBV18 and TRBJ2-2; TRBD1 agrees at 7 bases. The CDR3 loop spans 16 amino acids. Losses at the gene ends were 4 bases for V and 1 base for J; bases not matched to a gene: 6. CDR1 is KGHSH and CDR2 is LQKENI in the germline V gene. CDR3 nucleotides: TGTGCCAGCTCACGGACGGGACAGCAGAACACCGGGGAGCTGTTTTTT. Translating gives CASSRTGQQNTGELFF.

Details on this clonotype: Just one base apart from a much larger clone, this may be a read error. The DNA of the CDR3 is TGTGCCAGCAAGCCCAGGGTTAACTATGGCTACACCTTC. Translation gives CASKPRVNYGYTF. V and J are TRBV6-2 or TRBV6-3 and TRBJ1-2; D is possibly TRBD1 (5 bases). The CDR3 extends over 13 amino acids. Germline CDR1 MNHEY, CDR2 SVGEGT. Trimming removed 7 bases from V and 1 base from J, with 10 bases in between.

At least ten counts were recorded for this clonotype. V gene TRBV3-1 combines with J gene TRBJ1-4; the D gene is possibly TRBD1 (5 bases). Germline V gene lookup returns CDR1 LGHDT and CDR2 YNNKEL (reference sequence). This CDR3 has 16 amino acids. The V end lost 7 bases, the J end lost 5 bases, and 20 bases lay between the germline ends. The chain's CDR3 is CASTPRAGTANEKLFF. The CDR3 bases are TGTGCCAGCACCCCTAGAGCCGGGACCGCAAATGAAAAACTGTTTTTT.

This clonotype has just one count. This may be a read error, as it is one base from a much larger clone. CDR3 nucleotide sequence: TGTGCCAGCAGCCTTAAAGGACAGAAGGACACTGAAGCTTTCTTT. This encodes CASSLKGQKDTEAFF. V usage is TRBV5-4 and J usage is TRBJ1-1; D possibly corresponds to TRBD1 (6 bases). The germline CDR1 and CDR2 sequences are SGHNT and YYREEE (reference sequence). The CDR3 has 15 residues. Trimming removed 4 bases at V and 3 bases at J, with 16 bases between.

The CDR3 DNA sequence: TGTGCCACCAGGTTAGAGGGCTACGAGCAGTACTTC. Its translation: CATRLEGYEQYF. The genes are TRBV15 and TRBJ2-7, with D possibly TRBD2 on 5 matching bases. Germline values: CDR1 LNHNV, CDR2 YYDKDF (reference sequence). The CDR3 is 12 residues long. V lost 6 bases and J 3 bases, leaving 9 bases between the germline ends.

CDR3 protein: CASSFSGDETQYF. The DNA of the CDR3 is TGTGCCAGCAGTTTTAGCGGGGATGAGACCCAGTACTTC. The chain is built from TRBV25-1 and TRBJ2-5, with TRBD2 matching 8 bases. The CDR3 sequence is 13 residues long. Germline values: CDR1 MGHDK, CDR2 SYGVNS. V lost 5 bases and J lost 5; bases outside the gene matches: 4.

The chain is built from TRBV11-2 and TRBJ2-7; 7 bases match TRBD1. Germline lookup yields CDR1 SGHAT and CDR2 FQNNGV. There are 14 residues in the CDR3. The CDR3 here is CATSRVGTDYEQYV. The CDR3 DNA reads TGTGCCACCAGCAGAGTAGGGACAGACTACGAGCAGTACGTC.

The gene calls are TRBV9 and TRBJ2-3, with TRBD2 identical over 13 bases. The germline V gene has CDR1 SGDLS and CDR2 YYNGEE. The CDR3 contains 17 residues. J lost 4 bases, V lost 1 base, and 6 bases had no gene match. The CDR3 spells CASSVPELAGGADTQYF. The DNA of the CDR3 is TGTGCCAGCAGCGTACCCGAACTAGCGGGAGGGGCAGATACGCAGTATTTT.

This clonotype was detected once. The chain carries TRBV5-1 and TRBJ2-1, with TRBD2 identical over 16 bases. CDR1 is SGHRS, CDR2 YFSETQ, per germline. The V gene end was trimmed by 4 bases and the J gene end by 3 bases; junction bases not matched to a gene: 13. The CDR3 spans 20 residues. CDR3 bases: TGCGCCAGCAGCCCGTTGGAAGGGACTAGCGGGGGGGGTGACTACAATGAGCAGTTCTTC. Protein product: CASSPLEGTSGGGDYNEQFF.

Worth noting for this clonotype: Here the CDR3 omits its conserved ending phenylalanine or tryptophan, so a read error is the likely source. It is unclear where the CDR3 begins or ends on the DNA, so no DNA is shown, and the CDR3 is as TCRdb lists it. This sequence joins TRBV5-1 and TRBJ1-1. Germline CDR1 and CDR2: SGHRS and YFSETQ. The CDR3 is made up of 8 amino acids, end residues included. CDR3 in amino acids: CASSLDEG.

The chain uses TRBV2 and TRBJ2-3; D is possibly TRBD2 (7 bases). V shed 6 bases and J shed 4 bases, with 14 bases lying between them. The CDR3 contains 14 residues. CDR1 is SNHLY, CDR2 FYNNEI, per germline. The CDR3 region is CASRRGGPADTQYF. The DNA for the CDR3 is TGTGCCAGCAGGAGGGGGGGGCCCGCAGATACGCAGTATTTT.

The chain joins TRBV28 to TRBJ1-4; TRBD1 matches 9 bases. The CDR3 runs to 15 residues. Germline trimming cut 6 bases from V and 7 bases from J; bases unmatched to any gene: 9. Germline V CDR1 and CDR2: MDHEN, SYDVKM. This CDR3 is CASRPPTGGSEKLFF. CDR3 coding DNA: TGTGCCAGCAGACCCCCGACAGGGGGGAGTGAAAAACTGTTTTTT.

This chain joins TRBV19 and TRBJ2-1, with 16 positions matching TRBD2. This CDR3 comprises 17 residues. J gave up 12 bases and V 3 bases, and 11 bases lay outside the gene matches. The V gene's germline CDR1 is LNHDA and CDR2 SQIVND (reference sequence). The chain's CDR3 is CASSIQGTSGGADTQFF. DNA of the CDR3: TGTGCCAGTAGTATCCAAGGGACTAGCGGGGGGGCAGATACGCAGTTCTTC.

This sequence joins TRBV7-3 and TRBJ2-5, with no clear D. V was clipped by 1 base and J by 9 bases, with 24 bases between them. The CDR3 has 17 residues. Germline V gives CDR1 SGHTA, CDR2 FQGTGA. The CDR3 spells CASSLSPLAAPKKAQYF. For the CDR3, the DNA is TGTGCCAGCAGCTTAAGCCCTTTAGCTGCTCCAAAAAAGGCCCAGTACTTC.

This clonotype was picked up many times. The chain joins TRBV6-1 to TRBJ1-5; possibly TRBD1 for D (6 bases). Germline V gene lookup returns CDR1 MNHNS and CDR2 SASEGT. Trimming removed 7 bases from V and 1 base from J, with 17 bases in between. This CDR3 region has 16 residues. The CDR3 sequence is CASTYWGGLSNQPQHF. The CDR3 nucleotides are TGTGCCAGCACCTACTGGGGGGGGCTAAGCAATCAGCCCCAGCATTTT.

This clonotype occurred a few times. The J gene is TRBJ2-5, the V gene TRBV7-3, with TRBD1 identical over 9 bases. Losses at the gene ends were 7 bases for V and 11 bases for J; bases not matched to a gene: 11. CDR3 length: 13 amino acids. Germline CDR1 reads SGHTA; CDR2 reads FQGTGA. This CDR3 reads CASTPAPGQGQYF. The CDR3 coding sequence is TGTGCCAGCACCCCCGCCCCGGGACAGGGACAGTACTTC.

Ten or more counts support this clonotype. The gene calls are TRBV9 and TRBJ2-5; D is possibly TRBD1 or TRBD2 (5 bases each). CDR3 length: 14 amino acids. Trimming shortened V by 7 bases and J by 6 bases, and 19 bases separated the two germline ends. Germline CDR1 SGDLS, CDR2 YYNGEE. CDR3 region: CASARGEGTQTQYF. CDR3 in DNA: TGTGCCAGCGCTAGAGGTGAGGGGACCCAGACCCAGTACTTC.

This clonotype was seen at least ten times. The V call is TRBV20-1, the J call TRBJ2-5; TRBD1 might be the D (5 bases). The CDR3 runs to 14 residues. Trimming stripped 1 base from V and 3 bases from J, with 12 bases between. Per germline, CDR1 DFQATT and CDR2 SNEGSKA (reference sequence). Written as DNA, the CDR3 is TGCAGTGCTAGAGGTATGACAGCCGAAGAGACCCAGTACTTC. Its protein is CSARGMTAEETQYF.